One sample yielded the 2 T cell receptor beta chains listed below, sequenced in a study of human T cells and chemical hapten exposure. One entry per CDR3 protein results from TCRdb running MiXCR on the RACE reads. The data contain approximately 82,000 distinct CDR3 sequences, 6% to 8.5% of them singletons. Sample time point: patch test 2, 6 weeks after DPC sensitization. Treatment meaning: therapeutic diphenylcyclopropenone sensitization with weekly scalp DPC. The sequencing used whole blood, collected in connection with sensitization to the hapten diphenylcyclopropenone (DPC). Receptor source: a woman aged 25 to 39 with alopecia areata. Some clones in this sample may be carry-over from other donors' samples.

This clonotype was observed many times. The chain recombines TRBV12-5 with TRBJ2-3; D call uncertain. CDR1 and CDR2 (germline): LGHNT, FRNRAP. The CDR3 totals 12 residues. The V end lost 8 bases, the J end lost 0 bases, and 6 bases lay between the germline ends. The CDR3 loop reads CASLPSTDTQYF. In DNA, the CDR3 is TGTGCTAGTTTGCCGAGCACAGATACGCAGTATTTT.

At least ten counts were recorded for this clonotype. Written as DNA, the CDR3 is TGTGCCATCAGGGACAGCTCTGGAAACACCATATATTTT. It codes for CAIRDSSGNTIYF. The rearrangement links TRBV10-3 to TRBJ1-3; a possible D gene is TRBD1 (6 bases). V lost 6 bases, J lost 0 bases, and 6 bases lay in between. Germline V gene lookup returns CDR1 ENHRY and CDR2 SYGVKD. The CDR3 length is 13 residues.